Listed below are T cell receptor beta chains from one sample, sequenced in a study of T cells in Graves' hyperthyroidism and ophthalmopathy. TCRdb redid the calling of the multiplex PCR reads with MiXCR, one entry per CDR3 protein. The sample carries about half a million distinct CDR3 sequences, about 24% recorded once. The sequencing sample was made of blood. All receptors derive from a woman aged 25 to 45 with Graves' ophthalmopathy. Both conserved end residues are part of each CDR3. Each record gives: V gene, D gene, J gene, clone size, CDR3 DNA, CDR3 protein. The D gene is left open where the match is weak. Only some rows state a clone size, as once, few, many or a class for expanded clones.

TRBV27	-	TRBJ1-2	few	TGTGCCAGCAGCCCCGAGCCGCCAGCCCTTGGATATGGCTACACCTTC	CASSPEPPALGYGYTF
TRBV6-2/TRBV6-3	TRBD2	TRBJ2-5	many	TGTGCCAGCAGCGCCGGGACTAGCGGGGGGGAGAAGTACCAAGAGACCCAGTACTTC	CASSAGTSGGEKYQETQYF
TRBV7-9	TRBD1	TRBJ1-2	-	TGTGCCAGCAGCTTGTTTGCGGACAGGGGGCCTGGCTACACCTTC	CASSLFADRGPGYTF
TRBV20-1	-	TRBJ2-7	few	TGCAGTGCTAGGGGTCGACATTTAACCTACGAGCAGTACTTC	CSARGRHLTYEQYF
TRBV4-3	TRBD1	TRBJ1-2	-	TGCGCCAGCAGCCAAGAGGCAGGGGCCGACAGGGGCTATGGCTACACCTTC	CASSQEAGADRGYGYTF
TRBV29-1	TRBD1	TRBJ2-5	few	TGCAGCTCAGGGGGAGATCAAGAGACCCAGTACTTC	CSSGGDQETQYF
TRBV18	TRBD1	TRBJ1-6	-	TGTGCCAGCTCACCGGGGACAGGGGATAATTCACCCCTCCACTTT	CASSPGTGDNSPLHF
TRBV5-6	TRBD1	TRBJ1-1	few	TGTGCCAGCAGCTTCGGGACAGGGGCGAACACTGAAGCTTTCTTT	CASSFGTGANTEAFF
TRBV9	-	TRBJ2-2	-	TGTGCCAGCAGCGTAGTGAACGGGGAGCTGTTTTTT	CASSVVNGELFF
TRBV12-3/TRBV12-4	-	TRBJ1-2	many	TGTGCCAGCAGCCCACGCCGGACTAATGGCTACACCTTC	CASSPRRTNGYTF
TRBV6-5	TRBD2	TRBJ2-5	many	TGTGCCAGCAGTTTCTCGGGACTAGCGGGGAGAGAGACCCAGTACTTC	CASSFSGLAGRETQYF
TRBV24-1	TRBD2	TRBJ2-5	many	TGTGCCACCAGTGATTTCCCGGGGGGGCCGTTGGAGACCCAGTACTTC	CATSDFPGGPLETQYF
TRBV11-1	TRBD2	TRBJ2-7	-	TGTGCCAGCAGCTCGGGACTAGCGGGGGGGAAGCGATACGAGCAGTACTTC	CASSSGLAGGKRYEQYF
TRBV6-1	-	TRBJ1-1	-	TGTGCCAGCAGTCTAATTGTTCCAGGGTGGGACACTGAAGCTTTCTTT	CASSLIVPGWDTEAFF
TRBV12-3/TRBV12-4	-	TRBJ2-5	-	TGTGCCAGCAGCATACGACGCGGAGGGGAGACCCAGTACTTC	CASSIRRGGETQYF
TRBV6-5	-	TRBJ1-5	-	TGTGCCAGCAGTTACTCATTTTACAATCAGCCCCAGCATTTT	CASSYSFYNQPQHF
TRBV7-2	-	TRBJ2-2	many	TGTGCCAGCAAATCCGGGACGAACACCGGGGAGCTGTTTTTT	CASKSGTNTGELFF
TRBV27	-	TRBJ1-2	many	TGTGCCAGCAGTTTAGACGGGCTAGGAGGCTACACCTTC	CASSLDGLGGYTF
TRBV25-1	TRBD1	TRBJ2-2	many	TGTGCCAGCAGTGTTCAATTGGGACAGCACACCGGGGAGCTGTTTTTT	CASSVQLGQHTGELFF
TRBV11-2	-	TRBJ1-2	-	TGTGCCAGCAGCTTAGATTCCAGGGTTGAGTCGAGCTACACCTTC	CASSLDSRVESSYTF
TRBV6-2/TRBV6-3	-	TRBJ1-2	many	TGTGCCAGCAGCGACGGACGGTGGCATGGCTACACCTTC	CASSDGRWHGYTF
TRBV3-1	-	TRBJ2-2	-	TGTGCCACCCTCAACACCGGGGAGCTGTTTTTT	CATLNTGELFF
TRBV12-3/TRBV12-4	-	TRBJ1-3	few	TGTGCCAGCAGTTTGTCGGTGACTGGAAACACTATATATTTT	CASSLSVTGNTIYF
TRBV12-3/TRBV12-4	TRBD2	TRBJ2-1	few	TGTGCCAGCAGTTTAGGGACTAGCGGGGGCCTGAATGAGCAGTTCTTC	CASSLGTSGGLNEQFF
TRBV6-5	-	TRBJ1-1	few	TGTGCCAGCAGTAACCGATGGACTGAAGCTTTCTTT	CASSNRWTEAFF
TRBV10-3	-	TRBJ1-1	-	TGTGCCATCAGTGAGTCGGACAGAAACACTGAAGCTTTCTTT	CAISESDRNTEAFF
TRBV12-3/TRBV12-4	-	TRBJ2-2	-	TGTGCCAGCAGTTTAGAAGTACTAAACACCGGGGAGCTGTTTTTT	CASSLEVLNTGELFF
TRBV6-1	TRBD1	TRBJ2-2	-	TGTGCCAGCAGCGGGACAGGGTCTCCCGGGGAGCTGTTTTTT	CASSGTGSPGELFF
TRBV12-3/TRBV12-4	TRBD1	TRBJ1-5	many	TGTGCCAGCAGTACGACAGGGGTCGCTCAGCCCCAGCATTTT	CASSTTGVAQPQHF